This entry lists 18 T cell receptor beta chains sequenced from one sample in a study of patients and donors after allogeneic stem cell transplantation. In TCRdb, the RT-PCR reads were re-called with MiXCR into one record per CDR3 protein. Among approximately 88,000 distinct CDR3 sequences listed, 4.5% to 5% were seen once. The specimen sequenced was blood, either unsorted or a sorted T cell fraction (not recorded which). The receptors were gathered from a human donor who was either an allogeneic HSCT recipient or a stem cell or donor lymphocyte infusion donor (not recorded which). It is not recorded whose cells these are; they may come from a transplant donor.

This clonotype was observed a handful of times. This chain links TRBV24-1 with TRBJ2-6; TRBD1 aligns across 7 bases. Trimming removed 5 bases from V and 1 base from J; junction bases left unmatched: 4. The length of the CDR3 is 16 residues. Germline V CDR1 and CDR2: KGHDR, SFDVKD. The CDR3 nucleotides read TGTGCCACCAGTGCCCCGGACAGGTCTGGGGCCAACGTCCTGACTTTC. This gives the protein CATSAPDRSGANVLTF.

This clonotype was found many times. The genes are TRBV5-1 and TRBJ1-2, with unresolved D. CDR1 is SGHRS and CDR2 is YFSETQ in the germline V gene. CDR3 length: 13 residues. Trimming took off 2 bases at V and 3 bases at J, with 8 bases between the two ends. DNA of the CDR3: TGCGCCAGCAGCTTTGGGTCTGACTATGGCTACACCTTC. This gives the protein CASSFGSDYGYTF.

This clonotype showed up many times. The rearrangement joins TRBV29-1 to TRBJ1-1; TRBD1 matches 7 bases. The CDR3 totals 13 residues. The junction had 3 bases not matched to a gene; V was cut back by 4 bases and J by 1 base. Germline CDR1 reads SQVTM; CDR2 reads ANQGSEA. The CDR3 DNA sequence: TGCAGCGTTGCAGGGACAGAGAACACTGAAGCTTTCTTT. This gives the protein CSVAGTENTEAFF.

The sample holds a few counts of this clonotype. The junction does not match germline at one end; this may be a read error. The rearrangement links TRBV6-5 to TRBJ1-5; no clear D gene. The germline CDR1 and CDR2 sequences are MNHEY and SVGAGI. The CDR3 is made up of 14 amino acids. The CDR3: CDSSYDGSNQPQHF. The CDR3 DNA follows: TGTGACAGCAGTTACGACGGAAGCAATCAGCCCCAGCATTTT.

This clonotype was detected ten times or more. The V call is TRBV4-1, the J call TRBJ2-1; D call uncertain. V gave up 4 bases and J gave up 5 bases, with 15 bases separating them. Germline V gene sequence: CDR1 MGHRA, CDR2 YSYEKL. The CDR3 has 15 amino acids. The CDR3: CASSLLMLTDNEQFF. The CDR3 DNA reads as TGCGCCAGCAGCCTCTTGATGCTGACGGACAATGAGCAGTTCTTC.

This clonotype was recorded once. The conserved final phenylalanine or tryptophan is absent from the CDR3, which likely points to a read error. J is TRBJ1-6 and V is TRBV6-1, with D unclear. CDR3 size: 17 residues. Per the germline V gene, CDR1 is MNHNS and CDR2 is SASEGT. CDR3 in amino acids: CACSRNGVRNFNSPLHL. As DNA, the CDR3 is TGTGCCTGCAGTAGAAACGGCGTCCGCAACTTCAATTCACCCCTCCACCTT.

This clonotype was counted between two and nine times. CDR3 sequence: CASSLGRKQGFNQPQHF. The DNA of the CDR3 is TGTGCCAGCAGCTTAGGAAGAAAACAGGGTTTCAATCAGCCCCAGCATTTT. The J gene is TRBJ1-5, the V gene TRBV11-2; perhaps TRBD1 as D (6 bases). V lost 1 base, J lost 3 bases, and 16 bases lay in between. The CDR3 covers 17 residues. In germline, CDR1 is SGHAT, CDR2 FQNNGV. Supplemented by reference TRBV11-2 and TRBJ1-5, the full variable domain reads EAGVAQSPRYKIIEKRQSVAFWCNPISGHATLYWYQQILGQGPKLLIQFQNNGVVDDSQLPKDRFSAERLKGVDSTLKIQPAKLEDSAVYLCASSLGRKQGFNQPQHFGDGTRLSIL.

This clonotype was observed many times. CDR3 nucleotides: TGTGCCAGCAGCTTAGATCTGGTAGCGGGTTCCTACAATGAGCAGTTCTTC. Translated: CASSLDLVAGSYNEQFF. V gene TRBV11-2 combines with J gene TRBJ2-1; 7 nucleotides match TRBD2. J lost 1 base, V lost 0 bases, and 6 bases had no gene match. The CDR3 runs 17 residues. Germline V CDR1 and CDR2: SGHAT, FQNNGV.

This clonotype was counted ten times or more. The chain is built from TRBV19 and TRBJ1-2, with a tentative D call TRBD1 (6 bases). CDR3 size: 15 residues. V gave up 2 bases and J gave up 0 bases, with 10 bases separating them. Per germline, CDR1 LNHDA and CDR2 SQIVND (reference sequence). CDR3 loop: CASSITWDTNYGYTF. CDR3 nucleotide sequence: TGTGCCAGTAGTATAACATGGGACACTAACTATGGCTACACCTTC.

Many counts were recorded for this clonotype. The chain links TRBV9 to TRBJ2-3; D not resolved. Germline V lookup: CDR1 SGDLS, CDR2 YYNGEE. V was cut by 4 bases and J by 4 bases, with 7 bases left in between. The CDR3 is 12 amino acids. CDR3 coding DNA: TGTGCCAGCAGCTCGACGTCAGATACGCAGTATTTT. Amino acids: CASSSTSDTQYF.

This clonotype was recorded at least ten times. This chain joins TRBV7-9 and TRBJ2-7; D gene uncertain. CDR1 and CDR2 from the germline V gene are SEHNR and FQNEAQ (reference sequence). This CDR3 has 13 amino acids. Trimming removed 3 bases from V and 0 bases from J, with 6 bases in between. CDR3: CASSFSSSYEQYF. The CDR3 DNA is TGTGCCAGCAGCTTCTCCAGCTCCTACGAGCAGTACTTC.

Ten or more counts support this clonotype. Here the CDR3 DNA reads TGTGCCAGCAGCCAAGAATGGGGACAGGGGAACTATGGCTACACCTTC. It is translated as CASSQEWGQGNYGYTF. V gene TRBV3-1 combines with J gene TRBJ1-2, with 10 bases lining up with TRBD1. V was clipped by 0 bases and J by 2 bases; unmatched bases: 3. Germline V gene sequence: CDR1 LGHDT, CDR2 YNNKEL (reference sequence). The CDR3 runs 16 residues.

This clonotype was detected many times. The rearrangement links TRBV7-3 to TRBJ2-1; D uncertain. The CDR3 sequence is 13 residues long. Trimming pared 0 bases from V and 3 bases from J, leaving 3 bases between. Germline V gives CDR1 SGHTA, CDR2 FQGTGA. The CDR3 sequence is CASSLTSYNEQFF. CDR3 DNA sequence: TGTGCCAGCAGCTTAACGAGCTACAATGAGCAGTTCTTC.

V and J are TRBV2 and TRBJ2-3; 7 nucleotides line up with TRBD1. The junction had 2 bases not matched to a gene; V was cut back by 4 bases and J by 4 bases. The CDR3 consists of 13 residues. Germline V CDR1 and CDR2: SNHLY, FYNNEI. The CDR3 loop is CASSGQGPDTQYF. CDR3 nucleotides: TGTGCCAGCAGTGGACAGGGTCCAGATACGCAGTATTTT.

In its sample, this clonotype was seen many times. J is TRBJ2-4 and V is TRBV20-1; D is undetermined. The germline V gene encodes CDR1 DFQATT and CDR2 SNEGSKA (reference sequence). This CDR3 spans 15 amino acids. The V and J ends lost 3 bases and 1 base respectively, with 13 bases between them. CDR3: CSASVVGAAKNIQYF. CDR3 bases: TGCAGTGCTAGTGTTGTAGGAGCCGCCAAAAACATTCAGTACTTC.

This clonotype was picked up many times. The CDR3, as DNA: TGTGCCAGTAGTCCTAGAGGACTAGCGGGGGCGACAACAGATACGCAGTATTTT. It translates to CASSPRGLAGATTDTQYF. The V call is TRBV19, the J call TRBJ2-3; 13 bases fit TRBD2. V lost 5 bases, J lost 3 bases, and 11 bases stayed unmatched. The CDR3 consists of 18 residues. Germline CDR1 reads LNHDA; CDR2 reads SQIVND (reference sequence).

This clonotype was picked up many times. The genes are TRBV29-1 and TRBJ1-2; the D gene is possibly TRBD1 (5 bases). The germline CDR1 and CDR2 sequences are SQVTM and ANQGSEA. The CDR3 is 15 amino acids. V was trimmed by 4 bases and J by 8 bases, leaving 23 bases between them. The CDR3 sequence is CSVGGEGRGDGGYTF. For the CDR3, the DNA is TGCAGCGTTGGAGGGGAGGGTCGGGGCGATGGCGGCTACACCTTC.

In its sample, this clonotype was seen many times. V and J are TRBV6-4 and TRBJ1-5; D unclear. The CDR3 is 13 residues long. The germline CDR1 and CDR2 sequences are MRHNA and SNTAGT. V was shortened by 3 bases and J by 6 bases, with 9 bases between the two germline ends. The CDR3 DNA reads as TGTGCCAGCAGTGAAACGGTTGGTCAGCCCCAGCATTTT. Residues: CASSETVGQPQHF.